These 9 T cell receptor beta chains share one sample of origin, sequenced in a study of somatic mutations in cytotoxic T cells in rheumatoid arthritis. Generated by immunoSEQ multiplex PCR, the TCRdb table keeps only in-frame clones and is missing some. The sample consists of fewer than 14,000 clones, roughly 85% of them appearing once. Material for sequencing was CD8+ T cells sorted from blood. All receptors come from an adult with rheumatoid arthritis.

The V call is TRBV27, the J call TRBJ1-1, with TRBD1 matching 10 bases. CDR3 length: 16 amino acids. V was clipped by 5 bases and J by 8 bases; unmatched bases: 14. Germline V lookup: CDR1 MNHEY, CDR2 SMNVEV (reference sequence). CDR3 in DNA: TGTGCCAGCAGTCTTTTACCGGGACAGGGGTTTATGGAAGCTTTCTTT. Translating it yields CASSLLPGQGFMEAFF.

As for this clone: Other DNA sequences from this sample encode an identical CDR3 as well. The V gene is TRBV9, the J gene TRBJ1-6; 9 positions match TRBD1. Germline V gene sequence: CDR1 SGDLS, CDR2 YYNGEE. The V segment lost 1 base and the J segment 7 bases; nucleotides outside the gene matches: 3. There are 15 residues in the CDR3. The CDR3 DNA reads as TGTGCCAGCAGCGTAACCGGGACAGGGAATTCACCCCTCCACTTT. Amino acid sequence: CASSVTGTGNSPLHF.

The V and J genes are TRBV10-3 and TRBJ2-5; D is undetermined. The ends were cut back, 3 bases at V and 0 bases at J, with 8 bases in the middle. The CDR3 spans 14 residues. The germline V gene encodes CDR1 ENHRY and CDR2 SYGVKD. CDR3: CAISDGRYQETQYF. The CDR3 bases are TGTGCCATCAGTGACGGCAGGTACCAAGAGACCCAGTACTTC.

The chain combines TRBV12-5 with TRBJ2-1, with 7 bases identical to TRBD2. Germline CDR1 reads LGHNT; CDR2 reads FRNRAP. The V gene end was trimmed by 3 bases and the J gene end by 4 bases; junction bases not matched to a gene: 9. This CDR3 has 16 residues. The CDR3 bases are TGTGCTAGTGGTTTCCGGGGAGGGTATCAGTACAATGAGCAGTTCTTC. Its translation: CASGFRGGYQYNEQFF.

The J gene is TRBJ1-2, the V gene TRBV4-3; 7 bases fit TRBD1. V was clipped by 3 bases and J by 6 bases; unmatched bases: 7. The CDR3 spans 14 residues. CDR1 is LGHNA and CDR2 is YSLEER in the germline V gene. CDR3 in DNA: TGCGCCAGCAGCCAGAGAGGGGGCGCAGATGGCTACACCTTC. Residues: CASSQRGGADGYTF.

The rearrangement joins TRBV6-6 to TRBJ2-1; D is possibly TRBD2 (7 bases). The V end was cut by 1 base, the J end by 5 bases, with 12 bases between. Germline CDR1 and CDR2: MNHNY and SVGAGI (reference sequence). CDR3 size: 15 residues. The CDR3 bases are TGTGCCAGCAGTTACTACCGGGGGGCAAACAATGAGCAGTTCTTC. This codes for CASSYYRGANNEQFF.

Only a few counts were recorded for this clone. The genes are TRBV7-9 and TRBJ1-6; no clear D. The CDR3 extends over 12 amino acids. Deletions cut 5 bases from V and 6 bases from J, with 5 bases between. CDR1 and CDR2 (germline): SEHNR, FQNEAQ (reference sequence). CDR3 nucleotides: TGTGCCAGCAGCAAAAGTAATTCACCCCTCCACTTT. It yields the protein CASSKSNSPLHF.

This clone was recorded once. Other DNA sequences within the sample encode an identical CDR3. The gene calls are TRBV7-6 and TRBJ2-3; D not certain. Germline assignment: CDR1 SGHVS and CDR2 FNYEAQ. The length of the CDR3 is 12 residues. V dropped 2 bases and J dropped 0 bases, with 0 bases sitting between them. CDR3 bases: TGTGCCAGCAGCTTAAGCACAGATACGCAGTATTTT. Protein: CASSLSTDTQYF.

The V call is TRBV5-1, the J call TRBJ1-2; D is perhaps TRBD1 (5 bases). CDR1 SGHRS and CDR2 YFSETQ come from the germline V gene. The germline V and J ends were trimmed by 0 bases and 5 bases, with 11 bases remaining between them. This CDR3 has 14 residues. The CDR3 sequence: CASSLATGVYGYTF. The DNA for the CDR3 is TGCGCCAGCAGCTTGGCCACGGGGGTTTATGGCTACACCTTC.